Listed below are T cell receptor beta chains from one sample, sequenced in a study of blood T cell repertoires in COVID-19. TCRdb keeps only in-frame clones here, not all; method: immunoSEQ multiplex PCR. The top ten hold roughly 5.2% of the sample, which has about 330,000 clones, about 90% seen once. Specimen: PBMCs or T cells enriched from blood (not recorded which). The receptors shown here come from a woman in her twenties or thirties who had recovered from COVID-19. The CDR3 runs from the conserved cysteine through the conserved F or W. D genes are given only for firm matches. Clone size, where shown, is once, few, many, or a class for clones that have expanded.

CDR3aa,CDR3nt,j_gene,v_gene,abundance,d_gene
CASSPPGGAAQHYF,TGTGCCAGCTCACCCCCCGGGGGGGCTGCCCAGCATTATTTC,TRBJ2-7,TRBV18,NA,TRBD2
CSGYRGDREKLFF,TGCAGCGGTTACAGGGGGGATAGGGAAAAACTGTTTTTT,TRBJ1-4,TRBV29-1,NA,TRBD1
CSASDTYGYTF,TGCAGTGCCTCAGACACCTATGGCTACACCTTC,TRBJ1-2,TRBV20-1,NA,NA
CATSAALNTGELFF,TGTGCCACCAGCGCAGCGCTGAACACCGGGGAGCTGTTTTTT,TRBJ2-2,TRBV15,NA,NA
CASSRWDRGPETQYF,TGTGCCAGTTCGAGGTGGGACAGGGGCCCAGAGACCCAGTACTTC,TRBJ2-5,TRBV19,NA,TRBD1
CASSGASGGAVDTQYF,TGCGCCAGCAGCGGGGCTAGCGGGGGGGCCGTAGATACGCAGTATTTT,TRBJ2-3,TRBV10-2,NA,TRBD2
CASSIGSDSQNTEAFF,TGTGCCAGTAGTATAGGTTCTGACAGTCAGAACACTGAAGCTTTCTTT,TRBJ1-1,TRBV19,NA,NA
CASSYEIPGEGNEQFF,TGTGCCAGCAGTTACGAGATCCCCGGGGAGGGGAATGAGCAGTTCTTC,TRBJ2-1,TRBV6-5,NA,TRBD2
CSASSVNYGYTF,TGCAGTGCTAGTTCGGTGAACTATGGCTACACCTTC,TRBJ1-2,TRBV20-1,NA,NA
CASIWGDRGYGYTF,TGTGCCAGCATTTGGGGGGACAGAGGCTATGGCTACACCTTC,TRBJ1-2,TRBV2,NA,TRBD1
CASSEEGQFYGYTF,TGTGCCAGCAGTGAAGAGGGACAGTTCTATGGCTACACCTTC,TRBJ1-2,TRBV2,NA,TRBD1
CAWEGDRDSGANVLTF,TGTGCCTGGGAGGGGGACAGGGACTCTGGGGCCAACGTCCTGACTTTC,TRBJ2-6,TRBV30,NA,TRBD1
CASSPGVNTEAFF,TGTGCCAGCAGCCCCGGAGTGAACACTGAAGCTTTCTTT,TRBJ1-1,TRBV12-3/TRBV12-4,NA,NA
CAISESHGLYNSPLHF,TGTGCCATCAGTGAGTCGCACGGTCTCTATAATTCACCCCTCCACTTT,TRBJ1-6,TRBV10-3,few,NA
CASSLQYLSGGAYNEQFF,TGTGCCAGCAGCTTGCAATACCTTAGCGGGGGAGCCTACAATGAGCAGTTCTTC,TRBJ2-1,TRBV5-4,NA,TRBD2
CASSARGTGEHF,TGTGCCAGCAGCGCACGAGGGACAGGGGAGCATTTT,TRBJ1-5,TRBV2,once,TRBD1
CASSLLLNTEAFF,TGTGCCAGCAGCTTGCTGTTGAACACTGAAGCTTTCTTT,TRBJ1-1,TRBV5-4,NA,NA
CASSHIERSTDTQYF,TGCGCCAGCAGCCATATTGAGCGTAGCACAGATACGCAGTATTTT,TRBJ2-3,TRBV4-1,NA,NA
CASSVGLAGGQGTDTQYF,TGTGCCAGCAGCGTAGGGCTAGCGGGGGGGCAGGGCACAGATACGCAGTATTTT,TRBJ2-3,TRBV9,NA,TRBD2
CASSPRQGAEQYF,TGTGCCAGCAGTCCTAGACAGGGGGCCGAGCAGTACTTC,TRBJ2-7,TRBV6-5,NA,TRBD1